These 25 T cell receptor beta chains share one sample of origin, sequenced in a study of T-cell reconstitution after alpha-beta-depleted transplantation in children. Unique molecular identifiers were incorporated during preparation of the TCRbeta library. TCRdb ran MiXCR on the PCR reads and lists one entry per CDR3 protein. The repertoire holds 280,000 or so distinct CDR3 sequences, with roughly 10% as singletons. Sequencing was performed on peripheral blood, taken 180 days after TCRalphabeta/CD19-depleted stem cell transplant. These TCRs come from a male patient aged 2-15 years who had a stem cell transplant for chronic granulomatous disease, so the T cells may come from the graft donor.

Remarks on this clonotype: Just one base apart from a much larger clone, this may be a read error. V gene TRBV5-1 combines with J gene TRBJ2-7, with TRBD2 matching 8 bases. CDR3 size: 16 residues. CDR1 is SGHRS, CDR2 YFSETQ, per germline. The CDR3 spells CASSRGGLKVSYQQYF. CDR3 DNA sequence: TGCGCCAGCAGCCGGGGGGGCCTTAAAGTCTCCTACCAGCAGTACTTC.

J is TRBJ1-5 and V is TRBV2; 12 positions match TRBD1. Germline CDR1 and CDR2: SNHLY and FYNNEI. The CDR3 length is 15 residues. The V and J ends lost 8 bases and 6 bases, in that order; junction bases with no gene match: 8. CDR3 residues: CASRRDRGQAQPQHF. The CDR3, as DNA: TGTGCCAGCCGCCGGGACAGGGGGCAGGCTCAGCCCCAGCATTTT. The complete variable domain, with remaining parts taken from reference TRBV2 and TRBJ1-5, reads EPEVTQTPSHQVTQMGQEVILRCVPISNHLYFYWYRQILGQKVEFLVSFYNNEISEKSEIFDDQFSVERPDGSNFTLKIRSTKLEDSAMYFCASRRDRGQAQPQHFGDGTRLSIL.

In the case of this clonotype: The junction differs from germline at one of its ends, possibly a read error. The chain carries TRBV7-7 and TRBJ1-6, with a tentative D call TRBD1 (5 bases). CDR1 and CDR2 from the germline V gene are SSHAT and FNYEAQ (reference sequence). CDR3 length: 15 amino acids. CDR3 nucleotides: TGTGCTAGCAGCCCGGGACCCGGCGGGATTTCACCCCTCCACTTT. This encodes CASSPGPGGISPLHF.

This clonotype was detected many times. This sequence joins TRBV5-1 and TRBJ1-2; D possibly corresponds to TRBD1 (5 bases). V was trimmed by 4 bases and J by 2 bases, leaving 6 bases between them. The CDR3 is 12 amino acids. CDR1 and CDR2 from the germline V gene are SGHRS and YFSETQ. The CDR3, as DNA: TGCGCCAGCAGCCGGGACAACTATGGCTACACCTTC. Amino acids: CASSRDNYGYTF.

There are many counts of this clonotype. This chain joins TRBV28 and TRBJ2-7; 12 bases line up with TRBD1. The CDR3 is 15 amino acids. V dropped 2 bases and J dropped 4; count of bases not matched to a gene: 3. CDR1 is MDHEN, CDR2 SYDVKM, per germline. CDR3 sequence: CASSLGTGGEYEQYF. CDR3 nucleotides: TGTGCCAGCAGTTTAGGGACAGGGGGCGAGTACGAGCAGTACTTC.

This clonotype has at least ten counts. V usage is TRBV6-2 or TRBV6-3 and J usage is TRBJ2-7; 12 bases are shared with TRBD2. Germline lookup yields CDR1 MNHEY and CDR2 SVGEGT. This CDR3 has 16 residues. V was pared by 6 bases and J by 3 bases, with 9 bases of the junction left unmatched. Here the CDR3 reads CASSPHRLAGDYEQYF. The CDR3 coding sequence is TGTGCCAGCAGCCCCCACAGACTAGCGGGAGACTACGAGCAGTACTTC.

This clonotype was recorded many times. The chain joins TRBV11-2 to TRBJ1-2, with a weak D call TRBD1 (5 bases). The V end was cut by 2 bases, the J end by 2 bases, with 6 bases between. Germline V gene lookup returns CDR1 SGHAT and CDR2 FQNNGV. The CDR3 covers 13 residues. In DNA form, the CDR3 reads TGTGCCAGCAGCTTAAACAGGAACTATGGCTACACCTTC. Translated: CASSLNRNYGYTF.

This clonotype was detected only once. A single base separates this from a much larger clone, so it may be a read error. The rearrangement uses TRBV5-1 and TRBJ1-6; D is unresolved. The CDR3 is 14 amino acids. The germline V gene encodes CDR1 SGHRS and CDR2 YFSETQ. In DNA, the CDR3 is TGCGCCAGCAGCTCTGAATATTCCAATTCACCCCTCTACTTT. This encodes CASSSEYSNSPLYF. Complete variable domain (other parts from reference TRBV5-1 and TRBJ1-6): KAGVTQTPRYLIKTRGQQVTLSCSPISGHRSVSWYQQTPGQGLQFLFEYFSETQRNKGNFPGRFSGRQFSNSRSEMNVSTLELGDSALYLCASSSEYSNSPLYFGNGTRLTVT.

This clonotype was observed at least ten times. This chain connects TRBV9 to TRBJ2-5; D is ambiguous. Germline CDR1 and CDR2: SGDLS and YYNGEE. CDR3 length: 14 amino acids. Deletions cut 3 bases from V and 1 base from J, with 10 bases between. The CDR3 here is CASSAAGSQETQYF. DNA of the CDR3: TGTGCCAGCAGCGCAGCCGGTTCCCAAGAGACCCAGTACTTC.

CDR3 bases: TGTGCCAGTGCTTTTATACAGGGGGCAGCTAATGAAAAACTGTTTTTT. It encodes CASAFIQGAANEKLFF. The V call is TRBV7-9, the J call TRBJ1-4; 9 bases match TRBD1. CDR3 length equals 16 residues. Germline V gene lookup returns CDR1 SEHNR and CDR2 FQNEAQ (reference sequence). J was trimmed by 3 bases and V by 9 bases; bases with no gene match: 11.

This clonotype was found many times. The chain recombines TRBV5-5 with TRBJ2-3; D may be TRBD1 or TRBD2 (5 bases each). V was trimmed by 4 bases and J by 5 bases, leaving 11 bases between them. CDR1 and CDR2 (germline): SGHKS, YYEKEE (reference sequence). The length of the CDR3 is 13 residues. CDR3: CASSPWDQDTQYF. Here the CDR3 DNA reads TGTGCCAGCAGCCCTTGGGACCAAGATACGCAGTATTTT.

There are many counts of this clonotype. The V gene is TRBV9, the J gene TRBJ2-5; TRBD2 aligns across 7 bases. This CDR3 spans 14 amino acids. Germline values: CDR1 SGDLS, CDR2 YYNGEE. With 3 bases clipped from V and 1 base from J, the junction kept 3 bases outside the gene matches. CDR3 loop: CASSGSSGQETQYF. In nucleotides, the CDR3 is TGTGCCAGCAGCGGGTCTAGCGGCCAAGAGACCCAGTACTTC.

On this clonotype: Given a much more abundant clone one base away, this may be a read error. This chain joins TRBV5-5 and TRBJ1-5; TRBD1 might be the D (6 bases). The CDR3 is 14 amino acids. V was cut by 4 bases and J by 0 bases, with 8 bases left in between. Germline loops: CDR1 SGHKS, CDR2 YYEKEE (reference sequence). The DNA for the CDR3 is TGTGCCAGCAGCCCAGGGGTTAGCAATCAGCCCCAGCATTTT. It translates to CASSPGVSNQPQHF.

The CDR3 loop reads CASSLLLGSYNEQFF. In nucleotides, the CDR3 is TGTGCCAGCAGCCTCCTGCTGGGCTCCTACAATGAGCAGTTCTTC. The chain employs TRBV7-9 and TRBJ2-1; D call uncertain. CDR3 length equals 15 residues. Germline V CDR1 and CDR2: SEHNR, FQNEAQ (reference sequence). V gave up 5 bases and J gave up 0 bases, with 11 bases separating them. The entire variable domain, with the rest obtained from reference TRBV7-9 and TRBJ2-1, is as follows: DTGVSQNPRHKITKRGQNVTFRCDPISEHNRLYWYRQTLGQGPEFLTYFQNEAQLEKSRLLSDRFSAERPKGSFSTLEIQRTEQGDSAMYLCASSLLLGSYNEQFFGPGTRLTVL.

In this sample, this clonotype turned up a few times. The chain has TRBV7-9 and TRBJ1-5; no firm D call. V was cut by 5 bases and J by 4 bases, with 21 bases left in between. CDR3 length: 17 amino acids. Per the germline V gene, CDR1 is SEHNR and CDR2 is FQNEAQ (reference sequence). The CDR3 DNA follows: TGTGCCAGCAGCCAGGTTTCGTCAGAGACTAAGAATCAGCCCCAGCATTTT. Amino acid sequence: CASSQVSSETKNQPQHF.

This clonotype was found many times. CDR3 amino acids: CASSLVLWNQPQHF. CDR3 DNA: TGTGCCAGCAGTTTAGTTTTGTGGAATCAGCCCCAGCATTTT. The chain recombines TRBV12-3 or TRBV12-4 with TRBJ1-5, with D unresolved. V lost 1 base and J lost 4, with 8 bases in between. The CDR3 consists of 14 residues.

This clonotype was detected ten times or more. V is TRBV4-3 and J is TRBJ1-6; D is unclear. This CDR3 spans 15 amino acids. Trimming left V 1 base short and J 6 bases short, with 10 bases between. CDR1 is LGHNA and CDR2 is YSLEER in the germline V gene. In DNA, the CDR3 is TGCGCCAGCAGCCAAGGAATACCCCTTAATTCACCCCTCCACTTT. Translating it yields CASSQGIPLNSPLHF.

This clonotype was detected ten times or more. The DNA for the CDR3 is TGTGCCAGCAGTCCGGCCGGGACAGCCTACGAGCAGTACTTC. Its translation is CASSPAGTAYEQYF. The chain recombines TRBV6-1 with TRBJ2-7; 7 bases are a match to TRBD1. Germline CDR1 and CDR2: MNHNS and SASEGT. After removal of 5 bases from V and 2 bases from J, the junction contained 6 bases not matched to a gene. The CDR3 loop spans 14 amino acids.

With regard to this clonotype: This may stem from a read error, because a much larger clone lies one nucleotide away. This chain uses TRBV5-6 with TRBJ1-5, with TRBD1 as a possible D gene (6 bases). This CDR3 spans 13 amino acids. Germline-derived CDR1 and CDR2 are SGHDT and YYEEEE. The chain's CDR3 is CSSTRGGGQPQHF. CDR3 bases: TGTTCCAGCACGAGGGGGGGAGGGCAGCCCCAGCATTTT.

This clonotype was seen repeatedly, ten times or more. This sequence joins TRBV7-9 and TRBJ1-1; a weak D match, TRBD1 (5 bases). The ends were cut back, 5 bases at V and 2 bases at J, with 9 bases in the middle. Germline CDR1 reads SEHNR; CDR2 reads FQNEAQ (reference sequence). The CDR3 is 13 residues long. CDR3 coding DNA: TGTGCCAGCAGCCCCAGGGCTAACACTGAAGCTTTCTTT. This translates into CASSPRANTEAFF.

This clonotype has ten or more counts. The chain combines TRBV5-1 with TRBJ2-5; no firm D call. V lost 0 bases and J lost 2, with 5 bases in between. Germline CDR1 and CDR2: SGHRS and YFSETQ. The CDR3 sequence is 13 residues long. The DNA for the CDR3 is TGCGCCAGCAGCTTGGTCGGTCAAGAGACCCAGTACTTC. Residues: CASSLVGQETQYF.

The CDR3 DNA sequence: TGTGCCTGGGTAAGGCAGGGAACCTACGAGCAGTACTTC. Protein sequence: CAWVRQGTYEQYF. The chain couples TRBV30 to TRBJ2-7, with a possible D match to TRBD1 (5 bases). CDR3 length: 13 amino acids. The germline V gene encodes CDR1 GTSNPN and CDR2 SVGIG (reference sequence). V was clipped by 5 bases and J by 2 bases, with 13 bases between them.

There are many counts of this clonotype. J is TRBJ2-7 and V is TRBV7-3, with a weak D call TRBD1 (6 bases). The germline V and J ends were trimmed by 2 bases and 6 bases, with 11 bases remaining between them. CDR1 is SGHTA, CDR2 FQGTGA, per germline. The CDR3 is 13 residues long. The CDR3 sequence is CASSLSGETEQYF. The CDR3 nucleotides are TGTGCCAGCAGCTTATCAGGGGAGACCGAGCAGTACTTC.

This clonotype has ten or more counts. CDR3 protein: CSVVRGNTIYF. The DNA of the CDR3 is TGCAGCGTTGTTCGGGGAAACACCATATATTTT. The chain carries TRBV29-1 and TRBJ1-3; D ambiguous. The germline V gene encodes CDR1 SQVTM and CDR2 ANQGSEA. V was shortened by 4 bases and J by 4 bases, with 5 bases between the two germline ends. The CDR3 is made up of 11 amino acids. The full variable domain, its missing parts supplied by reference TRBV29-1 and TRBJ1-3, is SAVISQKPSRDICQRGTSLTIQCQVDSQVTMMFWYRQQPGQSLTLIATANQGSEATYESGFVIDKFPISRPNLTFSTLTVSNMSPEDSSIYLCSVVRGNTIYFGEGSWLTVV.

In this sample, this clonotype turned up many times. This chain uses TRBV7-6 with TRBJ2-3; D may be TRBD2 (5 bases). The germline V gene encodes CDR1 SGHVS and CDR2 FNYEAQ. V lost 5 bases and J lost 0, with 15 bases in between. This CDR3 is 16 amino acids long. Written as DNA, the CDR3 is TGTGCCAGCAGCCTGATGTCTAGCACAAGCACAGATACGCAGTATTTT. Its translation is CASSLMSSTSTDTQYF.